Listed below are T cell receptor beta chains from one sample, sequenced in a study of CD8 T cells in Susac syndrome. TCRdb analysed the immunoSEQ multiplex PCR reads with MiXCR anew, one entry per CDR3 protein. Here the sample spans about 210,000 distinct CDR3 sequences, about 95% being singletons. The sequenced sample was CD4+ T cells from PBMCs. These receptors were obtained from a human donor in good health. CDR3s include the opening cysteine and the closing phenylalanine or tryptophan. The order of the fields is J gene, V gene, D gene, clone size, CDR3 DNA, CDR3 protein. The D gene is left open where the match is weak. Expanded clones get a size class; other rows say once, few or many, or leave the size out.

j_call: TRBJ1-1; v_call: TRBV6-4; d_call: TRBD1; clone_size: -; cdr3_nt: TGTGCCAGCAGTGACTCGGCAGGGGGGACTGAAGCTTTCTTT; cdr3_aa: CASSDSAGGTEAFF
j_call: TRBJ1-1; v_call: TRBV29-1; d_call: -; clone_size: -; cdr3_nt: TGCAGCGTTGACCGGACCTTGAACACTGAAGCTTTCTTT; cdr3_aa: CSVDRTLNTEAFF
j_call: TRBJ2-7; v_call: TRBV12-3/TRBV12-4; d_call: TRBD1; clone_size: -; cdr3_nt: TGTGCCAGCAGTTCCGGACAGGGACCTCCCTACGAGCAGTACTTC; cdr3_aa: CASSSGQGPPYEQYF
j_call: TRBJ2-5; v_call: TRBV27; d_call: TRBD1; clone_size: -; cdr3_nt: TGTGCCAGCGGCGATTACAGGGGATCGTCGGAGACCCAGTACTTC; cdr3_aa: CASGDYRGSSETQYF
j_call: TRBJ2-3; v_call: TRBV4-1; d_call: TRBD2; clone_size: -; cdr3_nt: TGCGCCAGCAGCCGTACCGGGACTAGCAGTTCAGATACGCAGTATTTT; cdr3_aa: CASSRTGTSSSDTQYF
j_call: TRBJ1-1; v_call: TRBV3-1; d_call: TRBD1; clone_size: -; cdr3_nt: TGTGCCAGCAGGATGGGAGGGGGCGCAACTTGGAACACTGAAGCTTTCTTT; cdr3_aa: CASRMGGGATWNTEAFF
j_call: TRBJ2-2; v_call: TRBV24-1; d_call: -; clone_size: -; cdr3_nt: TGTGCCACCGAGAACACCGGGGAGCTGTTTTTT; cdr3_aa: CATENTGELFF
j_call: TRBJ1-4; v_call: TRBV11-2; d_call: -; clone_size: -; cdr3_nt: TGTGCCAGCAGCTTCAGGAATGAAAAACTGTTTTTT; cdr3_aa: CASSFRNEKLFF
j_call: TRBJ1-1; v_call: TRBV29-1; d_call: -; clone_size: -; cdr3_nt: TGCAGCGTTCAGGGAGGAAGCACTGAAGCTTTCTTT; cdr3_aa: CSVQGGSTEAFF
j_call: TRBJ2-5; v_call: TRBV12-3/TRBV12-4; d_call: TRBD1; clone_size: -; cdr3_nt: TGTGCCAGCATCTATGGACAGGGCGGGCGAGCGGAGACCCAGTACTTC; cdr3_aa: CASIYGQGGRAETQYF
j_call: TRBJ1-2; v_call: TRBV7-9; d_call: TRBD1; clone_size: -; cdr3_nt: TGTGCCAGCAGCCCCGGGACAGTTCGTGGCTACACCTTC; cdr3_aa: CASSPGTVRGYTF
j_call: TRBJ1-2; v_call: TRBV3-1; d_call: -; clone_size: -; cdr3_nt: TGTGCCAGCAGCCAAGCCCCCCAGGTGAACTATGGCTACACCTTC; cdr3_aa: CASSQAPQVNYGYTF
j_call: TRBJ2-7; v_call: TRBV15; d_call: -; clone_size: -; cdr3_nt: TGTGCCACCAGCATACGAATGGGCCGTTCCTACGAGCAGTACTTC; cdr3_aa: CATSIRMGRSYEQYF
j_call: TRBJ2-7; v_call: TRBV18; d_call: -; clone_size: -; cdr3_nt: TGTGCCAGCTCACCCGCGACTTACGAGCAGTACTTC; cdr3_aa: CASSPATYEQYF
j_call: TRBJ2-7; v_call: TRBV19; d_call: -; clone_size: once; cdr3_nt: TGTGCCAGTAGGGACACTCCGGGGGACGAGCAGTACTTC; cdr3_aa: CASRDTPGDEQYF
j_call: TRBJ2-1; v_call: TRBV23-1; d_call: TRBD2; clone_size: -; cdr3_nt: TGCGCCAGCAGTCAAACTAGCGGGGGGAATGAGCAGTTCTTC; cdr3_aa: CASSQTSGGNEQFF
j_call: TRBJ2-1; v_call: TRBV23-1; d_call: -; clone_size: -; cdr3_nt: TGCGCCAGCAGATCCCAGGGAAGGCCCTACAATGAGCAGTTCTTC; cdr3_aa: CASRSQGRPYNEQFF
j_call: TRBJ1-1; v_call: TRBV10-3; d_call: TRBD1; clone_size: -; cdr3_nt: TGTGCCATCAGTGAGGGAAGGGGGCCTTTCAACACTGAAGCTTTCTTT; cdr3_aa: CAISEGRGPFNTEAFF
j_call: TRBJ1-2; v_call: TRBV4-1; d_call: TRBD1; clone_size: -; cdr3_nt: TGCGCCAGCAGCCCCACCTTGGGACAGACTTATGGCTACACCTTC; cdr3_aa: CASSPTLGQTYGYTF
j_call: TRBJ2-5; v_call: TRBV4-1; d_call: TRBD2; clone_size: -; cdr3_nt: TGCGCCAGCAGCCAAGACCCAATCCTAGCGGGAGCCGGGGAGACCCAGTACTTC; cdr3_aa: CASSQDPILAGAGETQYF
j_call: TRBJ2-1; v_call: TRBV29-1; d_call: TRBD2; clone_size: -; cdr3_nt: TGCAGCGTTGGCCCAGCGGGAGGTGATGAGCAGTTCTTC; cdr3_aa: CSVGPAGGDEQFF
j_call: TRBJ1-1; v_call: TRBV30; d_call: -; clone_size: -; cdr3_nt: TGTGCCTGGAGTGTGTCGAACACTGAAGCTTTCTTT; cdr3_aa: CAWSVSNTEAFF
j_call: TRBJ2-1; v_call: TRBV30; d_call: TRBD1; clone_size: -; cdr3_nt: TGTGCCTGGAATCGACAGGGGGGGTACAATGAGCAGTTCTTC; cdr3_aa: CAWNRQGGYNEQFF
j_call: TRBJ2-7; v_call: TRBV27; d_call: TRBD1; clone_size: few; cdr3_nt: TGTGCCAGCAGTTTGGGACAGGGACCCTACGAGCAGTACTTC; cdr3_aa: CASSLGQGPYEQYF
j_call: TRBJ2-1; v_call: TRBV6-5; d_call: TRBD2; clone_size: -; cdr3_nt: TGTGCCAGCAGTAGAAGGGACTACTCCTACAATGAGCAGTTCTTC; cdr3_aa: CASSRRDYSYNEQFF
j_call: TRBJ2-5; v_call: TRBV20-1; d_call: TRBD1; clone_size: -; cdr3_nt: TGCAGTGCTACCCTCCGCGGACAGGGCCAAGAGACCCAGTACTTC; cdr3_aa: CSATLRGQGQETQYF
j_call: TRBJ2-3; v_call: TRBV30; d_call: -; clone_size: -; cdr3_nt: TGTGCCTGGAGTGTACAGACCGATACGCAGTATTTT; cdr3_aa: CAWSVQTDTQYF
j_call: TRBJ2-3; v_call: TRBV20-1; d_call: -; clone_size: -; cdr3_nt: TGCAGTGCTAGTCTCCTGAACACAGATACGCAGTATTTT; cdr3_aa: CSASLLNTDTQYF
j_call: TRBJ2-3; v_call: TRBV3-1; d_call: -; clone_size: -; cdr3_nt: TGTGCCAGCAGCCAAGGAAGAGGGGCAGATACGCAGTATTTT; cdr3_aa: CASSQGRGADTQYF
j_call: TRBJ1-5; v_call: TRBV12-3/TRBV12-4; d_call: -; clone_size: -; cdr3_nt: TGTGCCAGCAGTTTCATCACAGGAGGTAGCAATCAGCCCCAGCATTTT; cdr3_aa: CASSFITGGSNQPQHF
j_call: TRBJ2-1; v_call: TRBV6-2/TRBV6-3; d_call: -; clone_size: -; cdr3_nt: TGTGCCAGCAAGGATCGTATCTCCTACAATGAGCAGTTCTTC; cdr3_aa: CASKDRISYNEQFF
j_call: TRBJ2-1; v_call: TRBV3-1; d_call: TRBD2; clone_size: -; cdr3_nt: TGTGCCAGCAGCCATTTACGCGGGAGTTCCTCCTACAATGAGCAGTTCTTC; cdr3_aa: CASSHLRGSSSYNEQFF
j_call: TRBJ2-1; v_call: TRBV30; d_call: -; clone_size: -; cdr3_nt: TGTGCCTGGAGTGTAACTAATGAGCAGTTCTTC; cdr3_aa: CAWSVTNEQFF
j_call: TRBJ1-5; v_call: TRBV23-1; d_call: -; clone_size: once; cdr3_nt: TGCGCCAGCACCTGGGGGCAGCAGCCCCAGCATTTT; cdr3_aa: CASTWGQQPQHF
j_call: TRBJ2-2; v_call: TRBV7-2; d_call: -; clone_size: -; cdr3_nt: TGTGCCAGCAGCTACGGAAGGGACGGGGAGCTGTTTTTT; cdr3_aa: CASSYGRDGELFF
j_call: TRBJ2-7; v_call: TRBV3-1; d_call: TRBD1; clone_size: -; cdr3_nt: TGTGCCAGCAGCCAGCCGGGACAGACTTACGAGCAGTACTTC; cdr3_aa: CASSQPGQTYEQYF
j_call: TRBJ1-1; v_call: TRBV30; d_call: -; clone_size: -; cdr3_nt: TGTGCCCAAGGGGACGGGAACACTGAAGCTTTCTTT; cdr3_aa: CAQGDGNTEAFF
j_call: TRBJ1-5; v_call: TRBV10-3; d_call: TRBD1; clone_size: -; cdr3_nt: TGTGCCATCAGGGCTGACAGGGTAGCGGGTCAGCCCCAGCATTTT; cdr3_aa: CAIRADRVAGQPQHF
j_call: TRBJ2-1; v_call: TRBV20-1; d_call: TRBD2; clone_size: once; cdr3_nt: TGCAGTGCTAGAGATCCGACTAGCGGGGTATACAATGAGCAGTTCTTC; cdr3_aa: CSARDPTSGVYNEQFF
j_call: TRBJ2-5; v_call: TRBV27; d_call: -; clone_size: -; cdr3_nt: TGTGCCAGCAGTACCCAGTACCAAGAGACCCAGTACTTC; cdr3_aa: CASSTQYQETQYF
j_call: TRBJ2-5; v_call: TRBV7-7; d_call: TRBD2; clone_size: -; cdr3_nt: TGTGCCAGCAGCTTAGTCGGGACGGAGCGGGGCCAGTACTTC; cdr3_aa: CASSLVGTERGQYF
j_call: TRBJ2-3; v_call: TRBV5-4; d_call: TRBD2; clone_size: -; cdr3_nt: TGTGCCAGCAGCACGTACGGGGGGACCGCCACAGATACGCAGTATTTT; cdr3_aa: CASSTYGGTATDTQYF
j_call: TRBJ2-1; v_call: TRBV5-1; d_call: TRBD2; clone_size: -; cdr3_nt: TGCGCCAGCAGCTTGGCACAGCGGGAGCCCTACAATGAGCAGTTCTTC; cdr3_aa: CASSLAQREPYNEQFF
j_call: TRBJ2-1; v_call: TRBV5-4; d_call: TRBD1; clone_size: -; cdr3_nt: TGTGCCAGCAGCCTCCGGACAGGACGGCTATATGGGGAGCAGTTCTTC; cdr3_aa: CASSLRTGRLYGEQFF
j_call: TRBJ2-7; v_call: TRBV6-6; d_call: TRBD2; clone_size: -; cdr3_nt: TGTGCCAGCACCTCGGGGGACTACTCCTACGAGCAGTACTTC; cdr3_aa: CASTSGDYSYEQYF
j_call: TRBJ2-7; v_call: TRBV29-1; d_call: -; clone_size: -; cdr3_nt: TGCAGCGTTGAAGAGGCAGATTACGAGCAGTACTTC; cdr3_aa: CSVEEADYEQYF
j_call: TRBJ2-3; v_call: TRBV20-1; d_call: TRBD2; clone_size: -; cdr3_nt: TGCAGTGCGACGACCTGGACTAGCGGTTATGTCACAGATACGCAGTATTTT; cdr3_aa: CSATTWTSGYVTDTQYF
j_call: TRBJ2-1; v_call: TRBV20-1; d_call: -; clone_size: -; cdr3_nt: TGCAGTGCTAGGGTGGTAGCATCCTACAATGAGCAGTTCTTC; cdr3_aa: CSARVVASYNEQFF
j_call: TRBJ2-1; v_call: TRBV18; d_call: -; clone_size: -; cdr3_nt: TGTGCCAGCTCAGACCAAAGTTCCGCCTGGAATGAGCAGTTCTTC; cdr3_aa: CASSDQSSAWNEQFF